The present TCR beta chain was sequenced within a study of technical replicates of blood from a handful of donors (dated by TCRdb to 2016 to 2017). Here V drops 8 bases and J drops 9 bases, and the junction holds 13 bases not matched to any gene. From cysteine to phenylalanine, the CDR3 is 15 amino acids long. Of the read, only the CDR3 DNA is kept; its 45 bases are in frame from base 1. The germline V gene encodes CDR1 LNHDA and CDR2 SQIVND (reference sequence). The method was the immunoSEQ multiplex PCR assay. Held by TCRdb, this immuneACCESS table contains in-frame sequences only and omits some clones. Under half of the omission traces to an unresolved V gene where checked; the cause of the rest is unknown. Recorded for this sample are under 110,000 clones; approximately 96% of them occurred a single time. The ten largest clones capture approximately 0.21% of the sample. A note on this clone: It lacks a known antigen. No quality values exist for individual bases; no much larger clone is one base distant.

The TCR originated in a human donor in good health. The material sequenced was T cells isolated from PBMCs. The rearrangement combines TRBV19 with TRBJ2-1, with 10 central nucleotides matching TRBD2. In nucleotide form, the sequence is TGTGCCAGTGAAGAGGGGCTAGCGGGAGAGTCTGAGCAGTTCTTC. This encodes CASEEGLAGESEQFF.